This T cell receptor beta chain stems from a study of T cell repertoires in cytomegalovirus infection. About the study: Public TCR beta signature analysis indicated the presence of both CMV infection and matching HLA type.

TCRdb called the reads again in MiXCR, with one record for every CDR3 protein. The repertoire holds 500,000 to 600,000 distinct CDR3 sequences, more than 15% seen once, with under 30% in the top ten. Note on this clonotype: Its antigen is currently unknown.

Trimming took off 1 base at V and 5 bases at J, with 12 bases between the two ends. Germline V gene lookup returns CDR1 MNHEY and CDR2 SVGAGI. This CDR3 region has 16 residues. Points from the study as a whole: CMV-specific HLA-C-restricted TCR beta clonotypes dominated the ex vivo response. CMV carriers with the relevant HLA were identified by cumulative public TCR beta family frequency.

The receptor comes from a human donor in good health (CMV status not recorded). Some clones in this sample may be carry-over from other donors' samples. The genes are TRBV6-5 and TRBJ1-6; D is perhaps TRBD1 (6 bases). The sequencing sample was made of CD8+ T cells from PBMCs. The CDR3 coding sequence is TGTGCCAGCAGTTACTTCCCACAGGGAAATAATTCACCCCTCCACTTT. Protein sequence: CASSYFPQGNNSPLHF.